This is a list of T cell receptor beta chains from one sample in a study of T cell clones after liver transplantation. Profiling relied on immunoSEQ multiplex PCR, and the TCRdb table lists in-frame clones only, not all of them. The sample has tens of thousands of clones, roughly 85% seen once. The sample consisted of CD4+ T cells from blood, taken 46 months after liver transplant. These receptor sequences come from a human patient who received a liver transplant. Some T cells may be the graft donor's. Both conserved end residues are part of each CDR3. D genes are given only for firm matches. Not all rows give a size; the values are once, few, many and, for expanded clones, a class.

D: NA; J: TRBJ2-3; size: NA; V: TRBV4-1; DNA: TGCGCCAGCAGCCAAACCTCCGCAGGCACAGATACGCAGTATTTT; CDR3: CASSQTSAGTDTQYF
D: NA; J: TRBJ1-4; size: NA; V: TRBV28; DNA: TGTGCCAGCAGTTTCCGTAGTTTAGGTGAAAAACTGTTTTTT; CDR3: CASSFRSLGEKLFF
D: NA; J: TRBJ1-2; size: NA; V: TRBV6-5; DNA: TGTGCCAGCAGCCCCGACCTTGATTCGGGGAACACCTTC; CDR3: CASSPDLDSGNTF
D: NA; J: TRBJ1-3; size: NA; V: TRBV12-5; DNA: TGTGCTAGTGGTTTGGGTGGCTCTGGAAACACCATATATTTT; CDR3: CASGLGGSGNTIYF
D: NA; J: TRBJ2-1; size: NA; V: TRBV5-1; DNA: TGCGCCAGCAGCTTGGCCCCAATTTACAATGAGCAGTTCTTC; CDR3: CASSLAPIYNEQFF
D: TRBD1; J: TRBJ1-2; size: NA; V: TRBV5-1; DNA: TGCGCCAGCAGCTTGGGGGGACAGGGGCATCTCTACACCTTC; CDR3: CASSLGGQGHLYTF
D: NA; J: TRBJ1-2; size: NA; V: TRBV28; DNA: TGTGCCAGCAGTCGTTTACAGGGTTATGGCTACACCTTC; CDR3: CASSRLQGYGYTF
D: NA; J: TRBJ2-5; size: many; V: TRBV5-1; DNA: TGCGCCAGCAGCTTGTTCCAGCGAGAGACCCAGTACTTC; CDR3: CASSLFQRETQYF
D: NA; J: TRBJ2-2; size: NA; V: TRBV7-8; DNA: TGTGCCAGCAGCCCCCCCGGGTGGGGAAGGAGAACCGGGGAGCTGTTTTTT; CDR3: CASSPPGWGRRTGELFF
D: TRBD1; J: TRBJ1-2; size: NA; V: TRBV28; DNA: TGTGCCAGCAGTCGCGGGACAGGGAGATATGGCTACACCTTC; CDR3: CASSRGTGRYGYTF
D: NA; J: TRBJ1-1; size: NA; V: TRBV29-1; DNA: TGCAGCGTTGAAGGGGCCAACACTGAAGCTTTCTTT; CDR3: CSVEGANTEAFF
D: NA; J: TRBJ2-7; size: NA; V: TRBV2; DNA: TGTGCCAGCAGTGTACTCGGGGCCTGGCAGGACGACGAGCAGTACTTC; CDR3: CASSVLGAWQDDEQYF
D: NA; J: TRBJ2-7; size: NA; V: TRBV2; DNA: TGTGCCAGCAGTGGGTTGATTTCCCTCTCTGGCGAGCAGTACTTC; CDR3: CASSGLISLSGEQYF
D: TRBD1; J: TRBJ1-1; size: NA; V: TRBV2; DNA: TGTGCCAGCAGTGGGGTAGACAGGGGAGCTTTCTTT; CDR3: CASSGVDRGAFF
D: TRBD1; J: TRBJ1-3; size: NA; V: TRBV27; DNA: TGTGCCAGCAGCGGCAGGGGGCTTGGAAACACCATATATTTT; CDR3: CASSGRGLGNTIYF
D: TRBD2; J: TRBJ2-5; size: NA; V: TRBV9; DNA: TGTGCCAGCAGCGTAGCTCCCCTAGCGGGAGGAGAAGAGACCCAGTACTTC; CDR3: CASSVAPLAGGEETQYF
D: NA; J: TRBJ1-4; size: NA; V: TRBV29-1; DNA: TGCAGCGTTAGGAGTCTAGGATCGGGGAATGAAAAACTGTTTTTT; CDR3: CSVRSLGSGNEKLFF
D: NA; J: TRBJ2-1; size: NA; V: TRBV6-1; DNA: TGTGCCAGCTCTATAAATGAGCAGTTCTTC; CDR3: CASSINEQFF
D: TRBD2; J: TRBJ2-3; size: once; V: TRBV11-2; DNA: TGTGCCAGCAGCCCCCGGGCTAGCGGGAGGACAGATACGCAGTATTTT; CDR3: CASSPRASGRTDTQYF
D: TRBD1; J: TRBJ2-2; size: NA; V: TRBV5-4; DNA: TGTGCCAGCAGCTTTACAGGGGGGAACACCGGGGAGCTGTTTTTT; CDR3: CASSFTGGNTGELFF
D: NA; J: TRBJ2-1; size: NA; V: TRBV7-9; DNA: TGTGCCAGCAGCTTAGCGAGGCTGTCTGAGCAGTTCTTC; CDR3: CASSLARLSEQFF
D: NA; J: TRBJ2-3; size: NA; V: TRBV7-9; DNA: TGTGCCAGCAGCTTGAGGGCGGATACGCAGTATTTT; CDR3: CASSLRADTQYF
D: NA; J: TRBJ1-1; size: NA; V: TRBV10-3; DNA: TGTGCCATCAGTGATACCGACACTGAAGCTTTCTTT; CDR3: CAISDTDTEAFF
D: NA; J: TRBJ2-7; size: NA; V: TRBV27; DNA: TGTGCCAGCAGTTTAGGCTACGGCGGGTACGAGCAGTACTTC; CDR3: CASSLGYGGYEQYF
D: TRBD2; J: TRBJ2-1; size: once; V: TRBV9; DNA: TGTGCCAGCAGCCCAAGCGGGAGTTTCTACAATGAGCAGTTCTTC; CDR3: CASSPSGSFYNEQFF
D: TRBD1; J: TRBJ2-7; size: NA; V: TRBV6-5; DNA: TGTGCCAGCAGTGACCGGGACAGGGTATACGAGCAGTACTTC; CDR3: CASSDRDRVYEQYF
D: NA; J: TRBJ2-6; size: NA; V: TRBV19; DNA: TGTGCCAGTAGATGGACAGAGAGCTCTGGGGCCAACGTCCTGACTTTC; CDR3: CASRWTESSGANVLTF
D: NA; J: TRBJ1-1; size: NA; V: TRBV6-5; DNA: TGTGCCAGCAGTTTTAGGGGAGCTGAAGCTTTCTTT; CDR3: CASSFRGAEAFF
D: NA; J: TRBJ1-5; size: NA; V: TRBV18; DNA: TGTGCCAGCTCACCGGGGACACATAGCAATCAGCCCCAGCATTTT; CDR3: CASSPGTHSNQPQHF
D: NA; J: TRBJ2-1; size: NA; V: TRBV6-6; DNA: TGTGCCAGCAGTCCAGCGCGGGTAGGTAATGAGCAGTTCTTC; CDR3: CASSPARVGNEQFF
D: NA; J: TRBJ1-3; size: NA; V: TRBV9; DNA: TGTGCCAGCAGCGTAGGGGAGTTCTCTGGAAACACCATATATTTT; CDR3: CASSVGEFSGNTIYF
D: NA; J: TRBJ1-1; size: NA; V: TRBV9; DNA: TGTGCCAGCAGCGTCGAGGGGAGGGACACTGAAGCTTTCTTT; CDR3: CASSVEGRDTEAFF
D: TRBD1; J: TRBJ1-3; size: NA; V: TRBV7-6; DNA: TGTGCCAGCAGCTTAGCGGGCGGACAGGGCTCTGGAAACACCATATATTTT; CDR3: CASSLAGGQGSGNTIYF
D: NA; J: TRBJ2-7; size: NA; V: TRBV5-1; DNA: TGCGCCAGCAGCTTTGATGGAAGCACCTACGAGCAGTACTTC; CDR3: CASSFDGSTYEQYF
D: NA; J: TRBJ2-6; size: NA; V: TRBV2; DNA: TGTGCCAGCAGTGCAGACTCTGGGGCCAACGTCCTGACTTTC; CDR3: CASSADSGANVLTF
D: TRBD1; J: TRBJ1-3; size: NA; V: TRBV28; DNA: TGTGCCAGCAGTTTATGGGCGACAGGGAGTGGAAACACCATATATTTT; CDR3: CASSLWATGSGNTIYF
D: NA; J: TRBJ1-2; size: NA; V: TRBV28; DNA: TGTGCCAGCAGTCGTGAACCAGCTAACTATGGCTACACCTTC; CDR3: CASSREPANYGYTF
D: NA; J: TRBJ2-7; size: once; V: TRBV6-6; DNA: TGTGCCAGCAGTCTAGGGGTAGGAGAGCAGTACTTC; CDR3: CASSLGVGEQYF
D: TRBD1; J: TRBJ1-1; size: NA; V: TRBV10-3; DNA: TGTGCCATCAGGGGAGGGGGCCTCGGTGAAACTTTCTTT; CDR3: CAIRGGGLGETFF
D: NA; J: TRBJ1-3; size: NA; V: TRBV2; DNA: TGTGCCAGCAGTGAATTTGGGGATCGGATTTCCGGAAACACCATATATTTT; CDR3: CASSEFGDRISGNTIYF
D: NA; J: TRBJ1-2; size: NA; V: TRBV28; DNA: TGTGCCAGCCACCTTATCAACGCTGGCTACACCTTC; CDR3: CASHLINAGYTF
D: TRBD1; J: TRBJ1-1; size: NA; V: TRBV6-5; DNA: TGTGCCAGCAGACGACAGGGAACCGCGAACACTGAAGCTTTCTTT; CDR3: CASRRQGTANTEAFF
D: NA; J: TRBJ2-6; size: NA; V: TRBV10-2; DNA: TGCGCCAGCAAGGAGTCTGGGGCCAACGTCCTGACTTTC; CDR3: CASKESGANVLTF
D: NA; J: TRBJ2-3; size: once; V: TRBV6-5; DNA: TGTGCCAGCAGGCCTGGAGGGTTCACAGATACGCAGTATTTT; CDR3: CASRPGGFTDTQYF
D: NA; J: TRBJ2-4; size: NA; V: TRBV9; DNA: TGTGCCAGCAGCGTAGAGGGTAGAGGTGGGTCCAAAAACATTCAGTACTTC; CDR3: CASSVEGRGGSKNIQYF
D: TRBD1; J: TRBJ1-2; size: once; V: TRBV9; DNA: TGTGCCAGCAGCGTAGGCGGACAGGGGCTCTATGGCTACACCTTC; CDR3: CASSVGGQGLYGYTF
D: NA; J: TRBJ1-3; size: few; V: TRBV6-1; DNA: TGTGCCAGCAGCGGGCCGTTCTCTGGAAACACCATATATTTT; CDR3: CASSGPFSGNTIYF
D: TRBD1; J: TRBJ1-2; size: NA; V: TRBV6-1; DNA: TGTGCCAGCAGGAAGACAGGGAACTATGGCTACACCTTC; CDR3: CASRKTGNYGYTF
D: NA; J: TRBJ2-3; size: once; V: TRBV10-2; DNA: TGCGCCAGCAGTGACAAAACCACGGCGCAGTATTTT; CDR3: CASSDKTTAQYF
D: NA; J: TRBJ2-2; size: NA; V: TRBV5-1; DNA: TGCGCCAGCAGCTTGCTTGGGGGGGCCGGGACCGGGGAGCTGTTTTTT; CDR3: CASSLLGGAGTGELFF
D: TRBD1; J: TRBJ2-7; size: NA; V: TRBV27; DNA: TGTGCCAGCAAACTACAGGGGGCATCGTCCTACGAGCAGTACTTC; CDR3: CASKLQGASSYEQYF
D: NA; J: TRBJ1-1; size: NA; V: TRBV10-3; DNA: TGTGCCATCAGTGATAGGGAATCTGGCACTGAAGCTTTCTTT; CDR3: CAISDRESGTEAFF
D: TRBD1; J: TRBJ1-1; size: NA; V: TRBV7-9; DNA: TGTGCCAGCAGCCAGGGACAGGGAGTTGCTGAAGCTTTCTTT; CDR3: CASSQGQGVAEAFF
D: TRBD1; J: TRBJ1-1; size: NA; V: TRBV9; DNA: TGTGCCAGCAGCCGTGGACAGGGTGAAGCTTTCTTT; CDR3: CASSRGQGEAFF
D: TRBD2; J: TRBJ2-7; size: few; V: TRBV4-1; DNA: TGCGCCAGCAGCCTTAAAGCGGGAGCCAACTACGAGCAGTACTTC; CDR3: CASSLKAGANYEQYF